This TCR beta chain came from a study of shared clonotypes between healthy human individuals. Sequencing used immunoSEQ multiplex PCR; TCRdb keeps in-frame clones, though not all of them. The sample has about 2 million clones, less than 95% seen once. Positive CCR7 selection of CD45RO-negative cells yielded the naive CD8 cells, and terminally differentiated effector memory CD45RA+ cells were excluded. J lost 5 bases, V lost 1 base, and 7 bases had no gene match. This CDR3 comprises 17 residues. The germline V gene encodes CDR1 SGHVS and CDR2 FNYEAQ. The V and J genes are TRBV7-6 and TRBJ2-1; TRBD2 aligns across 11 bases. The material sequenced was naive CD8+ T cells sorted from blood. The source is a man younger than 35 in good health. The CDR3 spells CASSLEWTSGSDNEQFF. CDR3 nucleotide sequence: TGTGCCAGCAGCTTAGAATGGACTAGCGGGTCGGACAATGAGCAGTTCTTC.